A single sample is the source of the 17 T cell receptor beta chains below, sequenced in a study of cytomegalovirus exposure and HLA in healthy donors. TCRdb's table, derived via immunoSEQ multiplex PCR, lists solely in-frame clones and lacks some. Of approximately 180,000 clones in the sample, more than 75% were seen once. Sequenced material: PBMCs. These receptors came from a man between 18 and 35 years old in good health and CMV-seropositive.

The rearrangement links TRBV6-6 to TRBJ1-3; 7 positions agree with TRBD1. After removal of 5 bases from V and 0 bases from J, the junction contained 4 bases not matched to a gene. The CDR3 extends over 15 amino acids. CDR1 is MNHNY, CDR2 SVGAGI, per germline (reference sequence). CDR3 coding DNA: TGTGCCAGCAGTCGGGACAGACGCTCTGGAAACACCATATATTTT. It specifies CASSRDRRSGNTIYF.

This sequence joins TRBV7-9 and TRBJ2-7, with 8 nucleotides matching TRBD2. With 5 bases clipped from V and 3 bases from J, the junction kept 3 bases outside the gene matches. CDR1 SEHNR and CDR2 FQNEAQ come from the germline V gene (reference sequence). This CDR3 has 13 residues. The CDR3 region is CASSAGTSYEQYF. DNA for the CDR3: TGTGCCAGCAGCGCCGGGACTAGCTACGAGCAGTACTTC.

The V call is TRBV18, the J call TRBJ1-2, with D uncertain. Germline-derived CDR1 and CDR2 are KGHSH and LQKENI. There are 12 residues in the CDR3. Trimming removed 3 bases from V and 8 bases from J, with 10 bases in between. As DNA, the CDR3 is TGTGCCAGCTCACCTCTTGAGGAGGGCTACACCTTC. Its translation is CASSPLEEGYTF.

V and J are TRBV6-1 and TRBJ1-1; D is undetermined. This CDR3 is built from 13 residues. Germline V gives CDR1 MNHNS, CDR2 SASEGT. V lost 6 bases, J lost 0 bases, and 8 bases lay in between. The CDR3 nucleotides are TGTGCCAGCAGGGGGAGACTGAACACTGAAGCTTTCTTT. Translating gives CASRGRLNTEAFF.

The chain recombines TRBV27 with TRBJ2-2; 9 bases map to TRBD1. The ends lost 6 bases at V and 7 bases at J; junction bases unmatched: 6. CDR1 is MNHEY and CDR2 is SMNVEV in the germline V gene (reference sequence). The length of the CDR3 is 14 residues. The CDR3 region is CASSPGTGIGELFF. CDR3 nucleotides: TGTGCCAGCAGCCCCGGGACAGGGATCGGGGAGCTGTTTTTT.

The chain combines TRBV7-2 with TRBJ2-7; 14 bases line up with TRBD2. The germline V gene has CDR1 SGHTA and CDR2 FQGNSA. CDR3 length equals 14 residues. After removal of 5 bases from V and 6 bases from J, the junction contained 3 bases not matched to a gene. This CDR3 is CASSPGTSGGEQYF. The CDR3 region has the DNA TGTGCCAGCAGCCCTGGGACTAGCGGGGGCGAGCAGTACTTC.

This clone was counted a few times. The gene calls are TRBV18 and TRBJ1-2; D ambiguous. This CDR3 spans 15 amino acids. The germline gives CDR1 KGHSH, CDR2 LQKENI. V gave up 3 bases and J gave up 5 bases, with 16 bases separating them. CDR3 in DNA: TGTGCCAGCTCACCTATCGCGTGGGCACGGTATGGCTACACCTTC. Translated: CASSPIAWARYGYTF.

The V call is TRBV29-1, the J call TRBJ2-3, with TRBD2 as a possible D gene (6 bases). The V gene lost 1 base and the J gene lost 2 bases, with 13 bases spanning the gap. The germline CDR1 and CDR2 sequences are SQVTM and ANQGSEA. The CDR3 runs to 15 residues. In nucleotides, the CDR3 is TGCAGCGTTGAAGGTGATGGCGGGAACACAGATACGCAGTATTTT. Translating it yields CSVEGDGGNTDTQYF.

This chain uses TRBV7-9 with TRBJ2-1, with 12 nucleotides matching TRBD2. V shed 3 bases, J shed 0 bases, and the junction held 9 bases outside the gene matches. This CDR3 spans 19 amino acids. The V gene's germline CDR1 is SEHNR and CDR2 FQNEAQ (reference sequence). The CDR3 DNA follows: TGTGCCAGCAGCTTCCCACTAGCGGGGGGACCGAGCTCCTACAATGAGCAGTTCTTC. Translation: CASSFPLAGGPSSYNEQFF.

The rearrangement links TRBV6-1 to TRBJ2-7; D may be TRBD2 (6 bases). Trimming removed 4 bases at V and 0 bases at J, with 10 bases between. Germline CDR1 and CDR2: MNHNS and SASEGT. This CDR3 has 14 residues. The CDR3 coding sequence is TGTGCCAGCAGTGGGGGACTGCGCTCCTACGAGCAGTACTTC. This encodes CASSGGLRSYEQYF.

This clone has just one count. J is TRBJ2-7 and V is TRBV13; 8 bases match TRBD2. The CDR3 contains 15 residues. Germline CDR1 is PRHDT and CDR2 is FYEKMQ (reference sequence). After removal of 3 bases from V and 2 bases from J, the junction contained 6 bases not matched to a gene. CDR3: CASSFRSSGAYEQYF. In nucleotides, the CDR3 is TGTGCCAGCAGCTTTCGGAGTAGCGGGGCCTACGAGCAGTACTTC.

The J gene is TRBJ1-5, the V gene TRBV2; tentatively, D is TRBD1 (6 bases). The CDR3 length is 13 residues. With 11 bases removed from V and 6 bases from J, the gap between germline ends came to 17 bases. Germline V lookup: CDR1 SNHLY, CDR2 FYNNEI. The CDR3 here is CAGSFGGGQPQHF. CDR3 coding DNA: TGTGCCGGTTCCTTTGGGGGCGGTCAGCCCCAGCATTTT. The full variable domain, completed using reference TRBV2 and TRBJ1-5, is EPEVTQTPSHQVTQMGQEVILRCVPISNHLYFYWYRQILGQKVEFLVSFYNNEISEKSEIFDDQFSVERPDGSNFTLKIRSTKLEDSAMYFCAGSFGGGQPQHFGDGTRLSIL.

V and J are TRBV4-2 and TRBJ2-6; 9 nucleotides match TRBD2. Trimming took 4 bases from V and 2 from J; bases not matched to a gene: 6. CDR1 LGHNA and CDR2 YNFKEQ come from the germline V gene. This CDR3 is built from 17 residues. Here the CDR3 DNA reads TGTGCCAGCAGCCGTAGCGGGGGCAGCACTGGGGCCAACGTCCTGACTTTC. Its protein is CASSRSGGSTGANVLTF.

The rearrangement uses TRBV5-8 and TRBJ2-3, with 8 bases matching TRBD1. CDR1 and CDR2 (germline): SGHTS, YDEGEE. V lost 2 bases to trimming and J lost 8 bases; unmatched junction nucleotides: 7. This CDR3 region has 14 residues. The CDR3 DNA is TGTGCCAGCAGCTTCCGGGACAGGCTCTTTACGCAGTATTTT. It yields the protein CASSFRDRLFTQYF.

The chain employs TRBV6-1 and TRBJ2-5; D gene unclear. Germline CDR1 and CDR2: MNHNS and SASEGT. The V end lost 2 bases, the J end lost 0 bases, and 7 bases lay between the germline ends. This CDR3 comprises 14 residues. CDR3 amino acids: CASSEHGYQETQYF. As DNA, the CDR3 is TGTGCCAGCAGTGAACACGGGTACCAAGAGACCCAGTACTTC.

The V and J genes are TRBV9 and TRBJ2-7; D may be TRBD2 (6 bases). Germline V gives CDR1 SGDLS, CDR2 YYNGEE. The CDR3 has 15 residues. Trimming pared 2 bases from V and 7 bases from J, leaving 19 bases between. The CDR3 sequence: CASSVDPGLRTEQYF. As DNA, the CDR3 is TGTGCCAGCAGCGTGGATCCGGGACTCCGTACGGAGCAGTACTTC.

This clone came up once. The chain employs TRBV7-9 and TRBJ2-7, with TRBD1 as a possible D gene (5 bases). Trimming removed 1 base at V and 5 bases at J, with 12 bases between. The CDR3 length is 14 residues. Germline V gene sequence: CDR1 SEHNR, CDR2 FQNEAQ (reference sequence). CDR3 in DNA: TGTGCCAGCAGCTTAGTTGGGGCGGACAACGAGCAGTACTTC. It translates to CASSLVGADNEQYF.